This T cell receptor beta chain is from a study of T cell changes during pregnancy in multiple sclerosis. Concerning this clone itself: A read error may account for a junction end that differs from germline.

Only in-frame clones appear in the TCRdb table, and some are missing; sequencing was by immunoSEQ multiplex PCR. The sample holds approximately 100,000 clones, around 94% seen once. This TCR was recovered from a female donor with multiple sclerosis, enrolled in a pregnancy study. The starting material was peripheral blood, obtained after pregnancy.

For the CDR3, the DNA is TGTGCCAGCAGCTACCCCGGACAGACGAACACTGGAGCTTTCTTT. Protein: CASSYPGQTNTGAFF. The V call is TRBV7-2, the J call TRBJ1-1, with a tentative D call TRBD1 (6 bases). CDR3 size: 15 residues. The V gene's germline CDR1 is SGHTA and CDR2 FQGNSA.